This TCR beta chain was sequenced for a study of cytomegalovirus exposure and HLA in healthy donors. Study-wide context: From donors who were HLA-typed, an early data release held 75 million to 85 million unique TCRs. The study placed 70% to 90% of its 350 to 400 genotyped donors in the Caucasian-associated ancestry cluster.

Details on this clone: Its matching antigen is unknown.

It was with 60 Vbeta and 13 Jbeta primers that the PCR ran. Here immunoSEQ multiplex PCR was the method, and the copy in TCRdb shows in-frame clones only, minus some. The sample table includes more than 110,000 clones. The V gene's germline CDR1 is LNHDA and CDR2 SQIVND (reference sequence). The V and J ends lost 4 bases and 4 bases, in that order; junction bases with no gene match: 10. This CDR3 region has 16 residues. Study findings and constraints: For most TCR beta V segments, an earlier analysis put the productive rate at about 87% or about 30% of the time. In a later analysis, several top co-occurrence clusters appeared linked to parvovirus B19, influenza, CMV and Epstein-Barr virus.

V gene TRBV19 combines with J gene TRBJ2-1; 7 nucleotides match TRBD2. The TCR comes from a man aged 35-49 years in good health and CMV-seronegative. Sequencing used PBMCs. Here the CDR3 reads CASSTPPGGIYNEQFF. CDR3 coding DNA: TGTGCCAGTAGTACCCCCCCCGGGGGGATTTACAATGAGCAGTTCTTC.